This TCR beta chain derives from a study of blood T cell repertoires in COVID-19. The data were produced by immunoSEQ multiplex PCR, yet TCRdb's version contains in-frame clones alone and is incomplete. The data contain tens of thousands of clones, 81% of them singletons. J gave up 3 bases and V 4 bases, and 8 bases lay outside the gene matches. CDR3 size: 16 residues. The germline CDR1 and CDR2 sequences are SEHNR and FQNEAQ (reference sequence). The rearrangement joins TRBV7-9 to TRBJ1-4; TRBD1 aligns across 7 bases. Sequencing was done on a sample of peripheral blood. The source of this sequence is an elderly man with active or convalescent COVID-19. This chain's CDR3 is CASSSTGEGANEKLFF. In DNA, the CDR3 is TGTGCCAGCAGCTCAACAGGGGAAGGGGCTAATGAAAAACTGTTTTTT.